Presented here are 27 T cell receptor beta chains from one specimen sequenced in a study of OX40 agonist ivuxolimab in advanced cancers. Using immunoSEQ multiplex PCR, the repertoire was profiled, and TCRdb retains in-frame clones only, with some absent. The sample includes approximately 79,000 clones, about 92% of them seen just once. The source was CD4+ or CD8+ T cells sorted from blood, collected in a trial of the OX40 agonist ivuxolimab. The receptor source for this set is an adult with an advanced solid tumor such as melanoma, head and neck, liver or kidney cancer.

The CDR3 reads CASSPWTSGGAMKDTQYF. As DNA, the CDR3 is TGTGCCAGCAGTCCATGGACTAGCGGGGGGGCCATGAAAGATACGCAGTATTTT. V usage is TRBV27 and J usage is TRBJ2-3, with 15 bases aligning to TRBD2. V lost 5 bases to trimming and J lost 5 bases; unmatched junction nucleotides: 11. From germline, CDR1 is MNHEY and CDR2 SMNVEV (reference sequence). This CDR3 has 18 amino acids.

This chain links TRBV4-3 with TRBJ1-2; possibly TRBD1 for D (6 bases). This CDR3 spans 16 amino acids. Germline CDR1 is LGHNA and CDR2 is YSLEER. With 0 bases removed from V and 4 bases from J, the gap between germline ends came to 15 bases. CDR3 sequence (DNA): TGCGCCAGCAGCCAAGAGTTCCAGGGGAACGTCTATGGCTACACCTTC. Its translation is CASSQEFQGNVYGYTF.

This chain joins TRBV2 and TRBJ2-7; 12 bases align to TRBD1. From germline, CDR1 is SNHLY and CDR2 FYNNEI. The CDR3 is 15 residues long. V lost 5 bases to trimming and J lost 4 bases; unmatched junction nucleotides: 6. CDR3 sequence reads: CASSSGTGGSYEQYF. The CDR3 region has the DNA TGTGCCAGCAGTTCCGGGACAGGGGGCTCGTACGAGCAGTACTTC.

CDR3 nucleotides: TGTGCCAGCAGCCCCAGTTCGGGGGGATCTACCTCCTACGAGCAGTACTTC. Translating it yields CASSPSSGGSTSYEQYF. This rearrangement joins TRBV5-6 to TRBJ2-7; TRBD2 aligns across 7 bases. The CDR3 extends over 17 amino acids. Looked up from germline, CDR1 is SGHDT and CDR2 is YYEEEE. V dropped 4 bases and J dropped 0; count of bases not matched to a gene: 13. Variable domain in full (rest from reference TRBV5-6 and TRBJ2-7): DAGVTQSPTHLIKTRGQQVTLRCSPKSGHDTVSWYQQALGQGPQFIFQYYEEEERQRGNFPDRFSGHQFPNYSSELNVNALLLGDSALYLCASSPSSGGSTSYEQYFGPGTRLTVT.

This chain links TRBV19 with TRBJ1-5, with TRBD1 as a possible D gene (6 bases). The CDR3 runs to 14 residues. Trimming took off 5 bases at V and 3 bases at J, with 11 bases between the two ends. Looked up from germline, CDR1 is LNHDA and CDR2 is SQIVND (reference sequence). CDR3 region: CASSGQFDNQPQHF. CDR3 sequence (DNA): TGTGCCAGTAGTGGACAGTTTGACAATCAGCCCCAGCATTTT.

This rearrangement joins TRBV14 to TRBJ2-7; either TRBD1 or TRBD2 may fit D (6 bases each). Germline lookup yields CDR1 SGHDN and CDR2 FVKESK. With 10 bases removed from V and 7 bases from J, the gap between germline ends came to 14 bases. The CDR3 is 11 amino acids. CDR3 DNA sequence: TGTGCCACCAAAGAGGGGGGAGAGCAGTACTTC. This gives the protein CATKEGGEQYF.

The rearrangement uses TRBV7-9 and TRBJ2-4; D gene ambiguous. Germline V gene data show CDR1 as SEHNR and CDR2 as FQNEAQ (reference sequence). V gave up 4 bases and J gave up 4 bases, with 8 bases separating them. The CDR3 loop spans 13 amino acids. This chain's CDR3 is CASSSALKNIQYF. CDR3 in DNA: TGTGCCAGCAGCTCGGCCTTAAAAAACATTCAGTACTTC. The whole variable domain, filled in from reference TRBV7-9 and TRBJ2-4, reads DTGVSQNPRHKITKRGQNVTFRCDPISEHNRLYWYRQTLGQGPEFLTYFQNEAQLEKSRLLSDRFSAERPKGSFSTLEIQRTEQGDSAMYLCASSSALKNIQYFGAGTRLSVL.

This chain connects TRBV6-5 to TRBJ2-7, with unresolved D. Germline V CDR1 and CDR2: MNHEY, SVGAGI. V lost 5 bases and J lost 5, with 13 bases in between. This CDR3 comprises 13 residues. Here the CDR3 DNA reads TGTGCCAGCAGTACGGGTCGCCTGGACGAGCAGTACTTC. Amino acid sequence: CASSTGRLDEQYF.

The chain couples TRBV6-5 to TRBJ1-2; D possibly corresponds to TRBD1 (5 bases). V shed 5 bases and J shed 0 bases, with 13 bases lying between them. The length of the CDR3 is 15 residues. Germline CDR1 reads MNHEY; CDR2 reads SVGAGI. CDR3 sequence reads: CASSARGVANYGYTF. The CDR3 DNA is TGTGCCAGCAGTGCCCGGGGGGTTGCTAACTATGGCTACACCTTC.

In this sample, this clone turned up a few times. The rearrangement uses TRBV7-9 and TRBJ2-1; no clear D gene. Trimming cost V 5 bases and J 1 base, with 12 bases left between them. CDR3 size: 15 residues. In germline, CDR1 is SEHNR, CDR2 FQNEAQ (reference sequence). CDR3 region: CASSLTVISYNEQFF. The CDR3 DNA sequence: TGTGCCAGCAGCCTCACAGTGATTTCCTACAATGAGCAGTTCTTC.

The chain combines TRBV9 with TRBJ1-2; D ambiguous. V was cut by 0 bases and J by 3 bases, with 6 bases left in between. The CDR3 is 13 amino acids. CDR1 and CDR2 from the germline V gene are SGDLS and YYNGEE. CDR3 in amino acids: CASSVDGYYGYTF. In DNA form, the CDR3 reads TGTGCCAGCAGCGTAGACGGGTACTATGGCTACACCTTC.

The CDR3 spells CASSFPDRNYGYTF. The DNA of the CDR3 is TGTGCCAGCAGCTTCCCCGACAGAAACTATGGCTACACCTTC. The chain combines TRBV7-9 with TRBJ1-2; D might be TRBD1 (5 bases). From germline, CDR1 is SEHNR and CDR2 FQNEAQ (reference sequence). The CDR3 covers 14 residues. Between the trimmed V and J ends, which lost 3 bases and 2 bases, there was a span of 10 bases.

This clone was seen a single time. The chain recombines TRBV4-3 with TRBJ1-4, with TRBD1 matching over 8 bases. This CDR3 contains 15 residues. J gave up 6 bases and V 2 bases, and 5 bases lay outside the gene matches. The germline CDR1 and CDR2 sequences are LGHNA and YSLEER. DNA of the CDR3: TGCGCCAGCAGCCAAACGACAGGGGAGTATGAAAAACTGTTTTTT. This codes for CASSQTTGEYEKLFF.

About this clone: The sample has other DNA sequences that encode this CDR3 too. The V and J genes are TRBV27 and TRBJ1-5, with D uncertain. The CDR3 loop spans 14 amino acids. The V end lost 5 bases, the J end lost 1 base, and 9 bases lay between the germline ends. Per germline, CDR1 MNHEY and CDR2 SMNVEV (reference sequence). The CDR3 reads CASSLGSSNQPQHF. The CDR3 nucleotides read TGTGCCAGCAGTCTGGGGTCGAGCAATCAGCCCCAGCATTTT.

This clone occurred once. This chain uses TRBV6-5 with TRBJ2-3, with 7 bases fitting TRBD1. Germline V gene sequence: CDR1 MNHEY, CDR2 SVGAGI. This CDR3 comprises 14 residues. V shed 6 bases, J shed 2 bases, and the junction held 5 bases outside the gene matches. In DNA form, the CDR3 reads TGTGCCAGCAGCCCGGGACAGAACACAGATACGCAGTATTTT. Translated, it gives CASSPGQNTDTQYF.

This chain links TRBV29-1 with TRBJ1-2; perhaps TRBD1 as D (5 bases). The V and J ends lost 7 bases and 8 bases respectively, with 17 bases between them. CDR3 length equals 12 residues. Germline V gene sequence: CDR1 SQVTM, CDR2 ANQGSEA. CDR3 sequence reads: CSGNLGGAGYTF. The CDR3 region has the DNA TGCAGCGGGAACCTGGGAGGGGCCGGCTACACCTTC.

This chain links TRBV6-5 with TRBJ2-7; D ambiguous. CDR3 length equals 12 residues. The V end was cut by 6 bases, the J end by 4 bases, with 10 bases between. Germline CDR1 reads MNHEY; CDR2 reads SVGAGI. Here the CDR3 reads CASSRAEYEQYF. In DNA form, the CDR3 reads TGTGCCAGCAGCCGGGCAGAATACGAGCAGTACTTC.

This clone was found once. The rearrangement links TRBV19 to TRBJ1-5, with D possibly matching TRBD1 (5 bases). The CDR3 length is 16 residues. V was clipped by 5 bases and J by 2 bases, with 16 bases between them. CDR1 and CDR2 from the germline V gene are LNHDA and SQIVND (reference sequence). The CDR3 sequence is CASSVGGAGGNQPQHF. Here the CDR3 DNA reads TGTGCCAGTAGTGTCGGAGGGGCGGGGGGCAATCAGCCCCAGCATTTT.

The chain has TRBV7-3 and TRBJ2-7; 10 positions agree with TRBD2. This CDR3 is built from 13 residues. The ends lost 8 bases at V and 6 bases at J; junction bases unmatched: 7. The germline gives CDR1 SGHTA, CDR2 FQGTGA. The CDR3 reads CASGLSGGTEQYF. The DNA for the CDR3 is TGTGCCAGCGGACTTAGCGGGGGGACCGAGCAGTACTTC.

The rearrangement joins TRBV11-2 to TRBJ1-2; TRBD1 might be the D (6 bases). V shed 4 bases and J shed 5 bases, with 17 bases lying between them. Per the germline V gene, CDR1 is SGHAT and CDR2 is FQNNGV. The CDR3 totals 15 residues. CDR3 protein: CASSSSPHREYGYTF. The CDR3 DNA reads as TGTGCCAGCAGCTCAAGCCCCCACAGGGAGTATGGCTACACCTTC.

The chain is built from TRBV7-6 and TRBJ2-2, with 7 bases identical to TRBD1. Germline loops: CDR1 SGHVS, CDR2 FNYEAQ. J lost 1 base, V lost 5 bases, and 7 bases had no gene match. This CDR3 is built from 16 residues. CDR3 amino acids: CASSLLTGRNTGELFF. The CDR3 nucleotides are TGTGCCAGCAGCCTATTGACAGGGCGGAACACCGGGGAGCTGTTTTTT.

The chain has TRBV5-1 and TRBJ2-7; TRBD1 or TRBD2 may be the D gene (5 bases each). Deletions cut 7 bases from V and 3 bases from J, with 17 bases between. This CDR3 contains 14 residues. Per the germline V gene, CDR1 is SGHRS and CDR2 is YFSETQ. The CDR3 sequence: CASFEPGARYEQYF. The CDR3 bases are TGCGCCAGCTTTGAGCCCGGGGCTCGCTACGAGCAGTACTTC.

The chain uses TRBV7-2 and TRBJ2-7, with 16 bases matching TRBD2. CDR1 and CDR2 (germline): SGHTA, FQGNSA. The V gene end was trimmed by 5 bases and the J gene end by 4 bases; junction bases not matched to a gene: 5. This CDR3 has 16 amino acids. The CDR3 DNA sequence: TGTGCCAGCAGCCGGGGACTAGCGGGGGGGCCTTACGAGCAGTACTTC. Protein: CASSRGLAGGPYEQYF.

The V call is TRBV19, the J call TRBJ2-4, with D maybe TRBD2 (7 bases). The ends were cut back, 6 bases at V and 7 bases at J, with 16 bases in the middle. The CDR3 totals 14 residues. The germline V gene encodes CDR1 LNHDA and CDR2 SQIVND (reference sequence). CDR3 sequence reads: CASREGGASNIQYF. CDR3 DNA sequence: TGTGCCAGTAGGGAGGGGGGGGCCAGTAACATTCAGTACTTC.

The V gene is TRBV7-8, the J gene TRBJ1-2; TRBD1 is a possible D gene (5 bases). The CDR3 consists of 13 residues. V was shortened by 1 base and J by 6 bases, with 9 bases between the two germline ends. Germline-derived CDR1 and CDR2 are SGHVS and FQNEAQ. The DNA for the CDR3 is TGTGCCAGCAGCTTAGGGGCGGGGGATGGCTACACCTTC. It translates to CASSLGAGDGYTF.

This sequence joins TRBV27 and TRBJ2-5, with 13 bases matching TRBD2. The V gene end was trimmed by 4 bases and the J gene end by 6 bases; junction bases not matched to a gene: 23. This CDR3 region has 21 residues. Germline CDR1 is MNHEY and CDR2 is SMNVEV (reference sequence). In DNA, the CDR3 is TGTGCCAGCAGTTCCATTCTCCCGACGGGACTAGCGGGGCCGGGCGTTAAGACCCAGTACTTC. Translated: CASSSILPTGLAGPGVKTQYF.

J is TRBJ1-5 and V is TRBV7-8, with unresolved D. Trimming cost V 1 base and J 6 bases, with 10 bases left between them. Per the germline V gene, CDR1 is SGHVS and CDR2 is FQNEAQ. The CDR3 extends over 14 amino acids. CDR3 DNA: TGTGCCAGCAGCTTAGTCAGAGTAGGTCAGCCCCAGCATTTT. Amino acid sequence: CASSLVRVGQPQHF.